These 17 T cell receptor beta chains originate from one sample sequenced in a study of early T cells in non-severe SARS-CoV-2 infection. TCRdb re-analysed the 5' RACE reads in MiXCR, keeping a single row per CDR3 protein. The table lists 55,000 to 75,000 distinct CDR3 sequences, about 7.7% of them singletons. Sequenced material: whole blood. The source is an adult who was a healthcare worker with PCR-confirmed SARS-CoV-2 infection or an uninfected control (not recorded which).

This clonotype was observed at least ten times. The rearrangement joins TRBV7-2 to TRBJ2-3; D not resolved. V was shortened by 6 bases and J by 5 bases, with 9 bases between the two germline ends. Germline V lookup: CDR1 SGHTA, CDR2 FQGNSA. This CDR3 is 12 amino acids long. This CDR3 reads CASSLTGDTQYF. The CDR3 bases are TGTGCCAGCAGTCTGACTGGAGATACGCAGTATTTT.

This clonotype has more than one count but fewer than ten. V usage is TRBV27 and J usage is TRBJ2-2; 11 bases map to TRBD2. The junction had 14 bases not matched to a gene; V was cut back by 6 bases and J by 5 bases. Per germline, CDR1 MNHEY and CDR2 SMNVEV (reference sequence). The CDR3 extends over 18 amino acids. The CDR3 is CASSPRGSGRGRTGELFF. The CDR3 nucleotides are TGTGCCAGCAGCCCCCGGGGTAGCGGGAGGGGTCGAACCGGGGAGCTGTTTTTT.

This chain uses TRBV3-1 with TRBJ2-7; 7 bases agree with TRBD2. J lost 2 bases, V lost 4 bases, and 11 bases had no gene match. CDR1 and CDR2 (germline): LGHDT, YNNKEL (reference sequence). This CDR3 region has 16 residues. CDR3 DNA sequence: TGTGCCAGCAGCCCAAGGGGATCGGGAGGTGCCTACGAGCAGTACTTC. As protein: CASSPRGSGGAYEQYF.

There are a few counts of this clonotype. The chain is built from TRBV3-1 and TRBJ2-7; TRBD2 matches at 10 bases. Germline V gene sequence: CDR1 LGHDT, CDR2 YNNKEL (reference sequence). There are 14 residues in the CDR3. The V gene end was trimmed by 4 bases and the J gene end by 4 bases; junction bases not matched to a gene: 4. The CDR3 DNA reads as TGTGCCAGCAGCCGCCAGGGACTAGCGTACGAGCAGTACTTC. Protein sequence: CASSRQGLAYEQYF.

A few counts support this clonotype. This chain joins TRBV20-1 and TRBJ2-2; 11 positions match TRBD2. The CDR3 loop spans 17 amino acids. The germline CDR1 and CDR2 sequences are DFQATT and SNEGSKA (reference sequence). V was clipped by 6 bases and J by 0 bases; unmatched bases: 9. This CDR3 reads CSASILAGGPNTGELFF. CDR3 DNA: TGCAGTGCCAGCATCCTAGCGGGAGGCCCGAACACCGGGGAGCTGTTTTTT.

The chain links TRBV7-9 to TRBJ2-7, with a possible D match to TRBD1 (5 bases). Germline CDR1 and CDR2: SEHNR and FQNEAQ (reference sequence). V dropped 1 base and J dropped 0 bases, with 10 bases sitting between them. The CDR3 covers 15 residues. The CDR3 reads CASSLGGSSSYEQYF. Here the CDR3 DNA reads TGTGCCAGCAGCTTAGGGGGCAGCAGCTCCTACGAGCAGTACTTC.

The genes are TRBV28 and TRBJ2-5; no firm D call. V was clipped by 7 bases and J by 5 bases, with 26 bases between them. The CDR3 is 17 residues long. Germline V lookup: CDR1 MDHEN, CDR2 SYDVKM. The CDR3 region has the DNA TGTGCCAGCATGAGCACCCGGTCGCCAGCCCGTCCGGAGACCCAGTACTTC. Translating it yields CASMSTRSPARPETQYF.

This clonotype was observed many times. CDR3 region: CASSMPPGQGMETQYF. CDR3 in DNA: TGTGCCAGCAGCATGCCCCCGGGACAGGGGATGGAGACCCAGTACTTC. The rearrangement uses TRBV28 and TRBJ2-5; 10 nucleotides align to TRBD1. The CDR3 length is 16 residues. Germline V lookup: CDR1 MDHEN, CDR2 SYDVKM. V gave up 6 bases and J gave up 5 bases; unmatched junction bases: 12.

In this sample, this clonotype turned up many times. The genes are TRBV10-2 and TRBJ2-6, with D possibly being TRBD1 (5 bases). The V end was cut by 8 bases, the J end by 0 bases, with 11 bases between. Germline CDR1 reads WSHSY; CDR2 reads SAAADI. The CDR3 spans 15 residues. The CDR3 nucleotides are TGCGCCAGCTCTGATACAGGCTCTGGGGCCAACGTCCTGACTTTC. Residues: CASSDTGSGANVLTF.

This clonotype occurred a few times. The chain uses TRBV7-6 and TRBJ2-5; 10 nucleotides align to TRBD2. The V segment lost 5 bases and the J segment 5 bases; nucleotides outside the gene matches: 11. The CDR3 is made up of 16 amino acids. Germline CDR1 SGHVS, CDR2 FNYEAQ. The CDR3 sequence is CASSTQAGGHGETQYF. In DNA, the CDR3 is TGTGCCAGCAGCACCCAAGCGGGAGGGCACGGGGAGACCCAGTACTTC.

This clonotype was counted at least ten times. The rearrangement joins TRBV18 to TRBJ1-5; 7 bases are shared with TRBD1. CDR1 KGHSH and CDR2 LQKENI come from the germline V gene. This CDR3 is 16 amino acids long. V lost 1 base and J lost 5; bases outside the gene matches: 8. This CDR3 is CASSPQGARYDQPQHF. As DNA, the CDR3 is TGTGCCAGCTCACCACAGGGGGCAAGGTACGATCAGCCCCAGCATTTT.

The gene calls are TRBV3-1 and TRBJ2-7; D not certain. Looked up from germline, CDR1 is LGHDT and CDR2 is YNNKEL (reference sequence). Deletions cut 0 bases from V and 2 bases from J, with 11 bases between. This CDR3 spans 15 amino acids. In DNA, the CDR3 is TGTGCCAGCAGCCAAGACCCGACTGACACCTACGAGCAGTACTTC. Its translation is CASSQDPTDTYEQYF.

This clonotype was observed at least ten times. The CDR3 region is CASSLKRTQYF. Here the CDR3 DNA reads TGTGCCAGCAGTCTTAAGAGAACCCAGTACTTC. The V call is TRBV2, the J call TRBJ2-5; unclear D gene. Between the trimmed V and J ends, which lost 5 bases and 8 bases, there was a span of 9 bases. The CDR3 sequence is 11 residues long. Germline assignment: CDR1 SNHLY and CDR2 FYNNEI.

In its sample, this clonotype was seen many times. The rearrangement uses TRBV6-1 and TRBJ2-1; D gene ambiguous. The V and J ends lost 8 bases and 4 bases respectively, with 12 bases between them. Germline V gives CDR1 MNHNS, CDR2 SASEGT. The CDR3 has 13 amino acids. The CDR3 region is CASCPSEYNEQFF. The CDR3 DNA follows: TGTGCCAGCTGCCCTAGTGAGTACAATGAGCAGTTCTTC.

This clonotype was recorded at least ten times. The chain couples TRBV20-1 to TRBJ2-3; D ambiguous. The CDR3 consists of 14 residues. V lost 0 bases to trimming and J lost 7 bases, with 14 bases between them. Germline CDR1 and CDR2: DFQATT and SNEGSKA (reference sequence). The CDR3: CSARDVASLHTQYF. CDR3 coding DNA: TGCAGTGCTAGAGATGTCGCCAGTCTACATACGCAGTATTTT.

This clonotype was observed many times. The chain joins TRBV5-1 to TRBJ2-2; 8 bases agree with TRBD2. Germline loops: CDR1 SGHRS, CDR2 YFSETQ. V gave up 0 bases and J gave up 4 bases; unmatched junction bases: 8. The CDR3 contains 17 residues. For the CDR3, the DNA is TGCGCCAGCAGCTTGGGCGAGACTAGCGCCGCCACCGGGGAGCTGTTTTTT. Translated: CASSLGETSAATGELFF.

There are many counts of this clonotype. The chain employs TRBV11-2 and TRBJ2-3; D not resolved. Germline V CDR1 and CDR2: SGHAT, FQNNGV. V lost 5 bases and J 3 bases, leaving 21 bases between the germline ends. There are 17 residues in the CDR3. CDR3 amino acids: CASSVLLSAYGTDTQYF. In DNA, the CDR3 is TGTGCCAGCAGCGTACTCCTCTCCGCGTATGGAACAGATACGCAGTATTTT.